This T cell receptor beta chain was profiled in a study of glioma-infiltrating T cells after dendritic cell vaccination. The overall study: Between the early 2000s and the early 2010s, patients got autologous tumor lysate-pulsed dendritic cell vaccines.

Input was 2 ug genomic DNA, or all available if less. Sequencing was performed with immunoSEQ multiplex PCR; in TCRdb, only in-frame clones are kept and a portion is missing. Here the sample spans approximately 50,000 clones, 89% being singletons. V was cut by 11 bases and J by 7 bases, with 20 bases left in between. The CDR3 is 14 amino acids. Germline V lookup: CDR1 MNHNS, CDR2 SASEGT. As for time point: after dendritic cell vaccination, including at tumor progression/relapse. PBMC were collected before vaccination, two weeks after the third vaccination, and at progression. The source was blood, collected after dendritic cell vaccination. The sequence was collected from a human donor with glioblastoma. This chain uses TRBV6-1 with TRBJ1-4; D is perhaps TRBD1 (5 bases). CDR3 in DNA: TGTGCCTGCACCTCGGGAGGGACGGGTGAAAAACTGTTTTTT. Translating it yields CACTSGGTGEKLFF.